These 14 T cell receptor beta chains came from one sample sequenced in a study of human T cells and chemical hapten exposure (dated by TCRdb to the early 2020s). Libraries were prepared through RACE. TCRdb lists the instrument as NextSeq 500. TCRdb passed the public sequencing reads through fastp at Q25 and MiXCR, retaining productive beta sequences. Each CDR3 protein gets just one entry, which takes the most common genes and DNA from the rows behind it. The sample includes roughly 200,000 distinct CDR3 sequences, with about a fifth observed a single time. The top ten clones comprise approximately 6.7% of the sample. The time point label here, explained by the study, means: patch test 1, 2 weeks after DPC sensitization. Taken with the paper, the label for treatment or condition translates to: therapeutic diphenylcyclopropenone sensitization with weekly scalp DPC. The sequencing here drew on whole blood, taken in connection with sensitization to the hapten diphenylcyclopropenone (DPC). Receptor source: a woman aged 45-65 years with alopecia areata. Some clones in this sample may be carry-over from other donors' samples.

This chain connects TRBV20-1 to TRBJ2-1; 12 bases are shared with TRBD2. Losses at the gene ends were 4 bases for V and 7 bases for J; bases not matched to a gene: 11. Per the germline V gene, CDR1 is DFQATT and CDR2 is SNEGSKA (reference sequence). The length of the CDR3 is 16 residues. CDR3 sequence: CSAIPLLAGGLNEQFF. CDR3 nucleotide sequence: TGCAGTGCTATCCCTTTACTAGCGGGAGGTTTAAATGAGCAGTTCTTC.

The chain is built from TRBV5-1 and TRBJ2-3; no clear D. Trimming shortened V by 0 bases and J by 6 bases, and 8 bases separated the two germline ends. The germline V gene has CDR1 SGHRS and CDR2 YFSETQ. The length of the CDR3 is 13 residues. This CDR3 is CASSLDVVDTQYF. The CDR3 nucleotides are TGCGCCAGCAGCTTGGACGTGGTGGATACGCAGTATTTT.

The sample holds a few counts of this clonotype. The CDR3 DNA reads TGTGCCAGCAACCTCTTTTCTGCTGAAGCTTTCTTT. Protein sequence: CASNLFSAEAFF. The V and J genes are TRBV12-3 or TRBV12-4 and TRBJ1-1; no definite D call. This CDR3 contains 12 residues. Between the trimmed V and J ends, which lost 7 bases and 6 bases, there was a span of 12 bases.

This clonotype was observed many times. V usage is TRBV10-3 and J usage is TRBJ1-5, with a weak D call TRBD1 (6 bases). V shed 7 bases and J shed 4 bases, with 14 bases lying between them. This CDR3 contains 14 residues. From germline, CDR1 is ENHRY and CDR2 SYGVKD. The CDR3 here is CAIISGGLNQPQHF. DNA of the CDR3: TGTGCCATCATAAGTGGGGGGCTGAATCAGCCCCAGCATTTT.

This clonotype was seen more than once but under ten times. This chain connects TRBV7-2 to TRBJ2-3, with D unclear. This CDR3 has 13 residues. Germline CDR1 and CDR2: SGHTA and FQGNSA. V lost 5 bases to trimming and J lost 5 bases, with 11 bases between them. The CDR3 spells CASSPARGDTQYF. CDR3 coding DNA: TGTGCCAGCAGCCCCGCCCGAGGAGATACGCAGTATTTT.

The CDR3 sequence is CATSDLAGGRLGEQFF. CDR3 DNA: TGTGCCACCAGTGACTTAGCGGGAGGAAGGCTAGGTGAGCAGTTCTTC. The chain employs TRBV24-1 and TRBJ2-1; TRBD2 matches 10 bases. Trimming cost V 4 bases and J 9 bases; bases outside gene matches: 11. The germline CDR1 and CDR2 sequences are KGHDR and SFDVKD. The CDR3 totals 16 residues.

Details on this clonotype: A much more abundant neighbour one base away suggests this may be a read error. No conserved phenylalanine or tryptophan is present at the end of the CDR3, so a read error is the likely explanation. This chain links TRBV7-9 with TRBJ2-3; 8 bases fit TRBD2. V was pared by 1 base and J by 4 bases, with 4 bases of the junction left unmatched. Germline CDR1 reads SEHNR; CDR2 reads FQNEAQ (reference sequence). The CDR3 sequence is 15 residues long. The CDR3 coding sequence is TGTGCCAGCAGCTTAGAGAGCGGGAGCTCAGATACGCAGTATTAT. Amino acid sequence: CASSLESGSSDTQYY.

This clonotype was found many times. For the CDR3, the DNA is TGTGCCAGCAGTTACAGGGGAGGAAATGAAAAACTGTTTTTT. Its protein is CASSYRGGNEKLFF. The J gene is TRBJ1-4, the V gene TRBV6-6, with D maybe TRBD1 (5 bases). This CDR3 contains 14 residues. In germline, CDR1 is MNHNY, CDR2 SVGAGI (reference sequence). Trimming removed 2 bases at V and 5 bases at J, with 9 bases between.

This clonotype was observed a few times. CDR3 DNA sequence: TGTGCCAGCAGTTTTAAGGTGAACACTGAAGCTTTCTTT. Translated: CASSFKVNTEAFF. V is TRBV12-3 or TRBV12-4 and J is TRBJ1-1; no firm D call. V lost 3 bases and J lost 0, with 5 bases in between. There are 13 residues in the CDR3.

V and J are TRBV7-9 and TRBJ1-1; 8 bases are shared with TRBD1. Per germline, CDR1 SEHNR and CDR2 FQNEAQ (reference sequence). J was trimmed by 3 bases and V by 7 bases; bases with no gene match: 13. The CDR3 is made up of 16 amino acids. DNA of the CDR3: TGTGCCAGCAACGAACTGCAGGGGGCACGAGACACTGAAGCTTTCTTT. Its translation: CASNELQGARDTEAFF.

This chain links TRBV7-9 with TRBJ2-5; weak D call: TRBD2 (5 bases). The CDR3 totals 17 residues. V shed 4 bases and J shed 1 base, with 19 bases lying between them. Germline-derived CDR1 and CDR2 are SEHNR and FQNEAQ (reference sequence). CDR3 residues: CASSSRRRGAAQETQYF. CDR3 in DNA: TGTGCCAGCAGCTCAAGACGACGAGGAGCGGCCCAAGAGACCCAGTACTTC. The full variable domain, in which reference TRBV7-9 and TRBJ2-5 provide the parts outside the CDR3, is DTGVSQNPRHKITKRGQNVTFRCDPISEHNRLYWYRQTLGQGPEFLTYFQNEAQLEKSRLLSDRFSAERPKGSFSTLEIQRTEQGDSAMYLCASSSRRRGAAQETQYFGPGTRLLVL.

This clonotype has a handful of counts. The CDR3 here is CSAQRTSSYNEQFF. The CDR3 coding sequence is TGCAGTGCCCAGCGGACAAGCTCCTACAATGAGCAGTTCTTC. V gene TRBV20-1 combines with J gene TRBJ2-1; the D gene could be TRBD1 or TRBD2 (5 bases each). Germline V gene sequence: CDR1 DFQATT, CDR2 SNEGSKA (reference sequence). This CDR3 is built from 14 residues. The germline V and J ends were trimmed by 6 bases and 0 bases, with 12 bases remaining between them.

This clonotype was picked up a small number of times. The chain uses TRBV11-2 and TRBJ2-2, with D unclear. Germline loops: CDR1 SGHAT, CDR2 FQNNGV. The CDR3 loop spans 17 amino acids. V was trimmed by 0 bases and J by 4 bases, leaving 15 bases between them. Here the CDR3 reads CASSLDGSPFPTGELFF. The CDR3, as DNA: TGTGCCAGCAGCTTAGATGGGTCGCCCTTCCCCACCGGGGAGCTGTTTTTT.

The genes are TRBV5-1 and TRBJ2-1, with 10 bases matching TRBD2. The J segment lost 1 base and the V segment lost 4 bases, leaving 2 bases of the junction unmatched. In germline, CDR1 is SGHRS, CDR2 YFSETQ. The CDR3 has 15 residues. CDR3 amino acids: CASSEAGGSYNEQFF. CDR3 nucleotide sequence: TGCGCCAGCAGCGAAGCGGGAGGGTCCTACAATGAGCAGTTCTTC.